The following is a T cell receptor beta chain sequence with its context. This clonotype has at least ten counts. Its binding antigen is unknown. Base qualities are not recorded, but no much larger clone differs from it by a single base. The germline V gene specifies LGHNA as CDR1 and YNFKEQ as CDR2. V sheds 1 base and J sheds 7 bases, leaving 10 bases between their ends. The CDR3 starts with the cysteine, ends with the phenylalanine, and has 13 residues. Only the CDR3 part of the read is kept: 39 bases, read in frame from the first base. The data originate from a study of T-cell memory formation after mild COVID-19 (dated by TCRdb to the early 2020s). Background for the entire study: TCR sequence clusters from the two donors were found to be largely donor specific. In a couple of donors, T-cell clones that expanded and contracted after mild COVID-19 were tracked by sequencing TCRalpha and TCRbeta repertoires over time. Two young, previously healthy adult volunteers, one female and one male, were included in the cohort. Beyond this particular receptor, the publication reports: Only a couple of mild cases were covered by the study, and larger cohorts that include severe cases with pre-infection samples were considered necessary. Contracting CD4+ clones appeared mostly in the CM and EM memory subsets, whereas CD8+ clones were enriched in EMRA. Balanced CD4/CD8 phenotypes were observed for clones contracting from day 15 to 85, whereas a bias towards CD4+ was observed for a second wave of clones expanding from day 15 to 37. Some responding clones were detected in pre-infection memory, suggesting pre-existing cross-reactive memory T cells joined the SARS-CoV-2 response. SARS-CoV-2 specificity of the second-wave clones peaking on day 37 was not confirmed.

TCRdb shows the sequencer as Illumina NovaSeq 6000. cDNA libraries for TCRalpha and TCRbeta were prepared by 5'RACE using constant-segment primers, with sample barcodes and unique molecular identifiers added. Trizol reagent was used to extract RNA from every sample. Amplification of the libraries took two PCR steps, and the second step added a second sample barcode plus Illumina TruSeq adapters. Sequencing of libraries was performed on an Illumina NovaSeq with 2 x 150 bp paired-end reads. The original methods were these. Reads were demultiplexed and collapsed into UMI-guided consensus sequences with migec v1.2.7. Using mixcr v2.1.11, UMI consensuses were aligned to TRA and TRB V and J templates and then assembled into clonotypes. A clonotype was counted as expanded or contracted only if both edgeR and NoisET called the change significant, with noise models trained on biological replicates. For edgeR calls, the thresholds were a false discovery rate-adjusted p below 0.01 and a log2 fold-change of 1. As an exploratory analysis of dynamics, max-normalized trajectories of the 1000 most abundant clonotypes were examined by PCA with hierarchical clustering. Separately sequenced CD4+ and CD8+ repertoires were used to assign the CD4 or CD8 phenotype of responding clones. TCRdb reprocessing: public reads trimmed at Q25 with fastp, clones called with MiXCR, in-frame beta chains kept. Every entry covers one CDR3 protein and lists the most common genes and DNA from its rows. The V and J calls and clone size come from TCRdb's table, not from the authors' own analysis. For this sample the table gives 300,000 to 350,000 distinct CDR3 sequences, of which 13% to 15% were detected only once. About 21% of the sample rests with the top ten.

PBMCs were isolated by Ficoll-Paque density gradient centrifugation. Sequenced material: PBMCs or a T cell subset sorted from them (not recorded which). The chain was built from TRBV4-2 and TRBJ1-1, with the identity of the D gene unclear. This TCR was recovered from a man between 18 and 35 years old who had mild COVID-19 (a few samples of this study predate the infection). The sample titles of this study are shuffled in the database, so cell type and time point are left out; the donor was told from shared clones. The base sequence is TGTGCCAGCAGCCAAGGGGAATCTGATGAAGCTTTCTTT. It is translated as CASSQGESDEAFF.